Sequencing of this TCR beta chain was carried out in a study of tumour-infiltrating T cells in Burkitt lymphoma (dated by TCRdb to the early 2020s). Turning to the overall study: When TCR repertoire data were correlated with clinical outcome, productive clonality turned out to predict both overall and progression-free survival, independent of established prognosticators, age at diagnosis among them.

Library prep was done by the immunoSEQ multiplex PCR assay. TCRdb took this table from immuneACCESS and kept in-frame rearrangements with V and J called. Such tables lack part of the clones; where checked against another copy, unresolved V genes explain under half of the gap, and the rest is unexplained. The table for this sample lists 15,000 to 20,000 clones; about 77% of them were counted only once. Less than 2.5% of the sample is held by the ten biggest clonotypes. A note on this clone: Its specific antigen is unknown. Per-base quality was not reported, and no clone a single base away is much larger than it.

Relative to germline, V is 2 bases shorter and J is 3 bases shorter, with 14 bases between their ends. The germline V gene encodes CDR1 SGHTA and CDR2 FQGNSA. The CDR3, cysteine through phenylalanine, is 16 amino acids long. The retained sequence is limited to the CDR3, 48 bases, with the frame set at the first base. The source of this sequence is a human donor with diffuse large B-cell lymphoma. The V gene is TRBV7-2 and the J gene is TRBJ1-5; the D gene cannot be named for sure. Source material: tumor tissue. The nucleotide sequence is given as TGTGCCAGCAGCTTACATACCCGGGATCTCAATCAGCCCCAGCATTTT. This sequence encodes CASSLHTRDLNQPQHF.